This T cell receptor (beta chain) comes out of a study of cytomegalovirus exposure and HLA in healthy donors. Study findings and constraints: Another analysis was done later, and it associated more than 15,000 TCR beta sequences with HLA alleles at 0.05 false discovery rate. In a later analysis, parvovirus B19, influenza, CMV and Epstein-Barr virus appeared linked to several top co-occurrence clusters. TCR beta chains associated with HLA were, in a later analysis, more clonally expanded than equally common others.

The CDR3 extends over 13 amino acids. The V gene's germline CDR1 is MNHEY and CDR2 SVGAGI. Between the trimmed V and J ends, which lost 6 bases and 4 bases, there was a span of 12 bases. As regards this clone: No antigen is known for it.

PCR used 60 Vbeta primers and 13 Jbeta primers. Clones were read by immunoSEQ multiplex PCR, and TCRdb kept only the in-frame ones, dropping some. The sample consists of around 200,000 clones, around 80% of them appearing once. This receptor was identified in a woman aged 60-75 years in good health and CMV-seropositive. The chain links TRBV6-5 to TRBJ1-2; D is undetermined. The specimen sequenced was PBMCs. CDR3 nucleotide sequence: TGTGCCAGCAGGGAGCTTTCTTTCTATGGCTACACCTTC. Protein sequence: CASRELSFYGYTF.